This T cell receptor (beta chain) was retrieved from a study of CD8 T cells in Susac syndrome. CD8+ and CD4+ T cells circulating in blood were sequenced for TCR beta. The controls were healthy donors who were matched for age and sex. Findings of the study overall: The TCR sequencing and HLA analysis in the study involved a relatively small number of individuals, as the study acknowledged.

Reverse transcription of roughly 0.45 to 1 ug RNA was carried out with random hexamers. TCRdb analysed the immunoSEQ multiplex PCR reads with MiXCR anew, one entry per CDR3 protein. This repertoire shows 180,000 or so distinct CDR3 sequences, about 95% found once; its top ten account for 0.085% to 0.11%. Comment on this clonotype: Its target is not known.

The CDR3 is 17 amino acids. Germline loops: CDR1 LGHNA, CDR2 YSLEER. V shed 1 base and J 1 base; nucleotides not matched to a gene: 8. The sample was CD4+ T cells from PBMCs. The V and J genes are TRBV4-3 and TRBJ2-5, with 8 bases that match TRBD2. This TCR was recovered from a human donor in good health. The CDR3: CASSQGTSGNLQETQYF. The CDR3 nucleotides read TGCGCCAGCAGCCAAGGTACTAGCGGAAACCTCCAAGAGACCCAGTACTTC.